This entry lists 25 T cell receptor beta chains sequenced from one sample in a study of CD4+ T cells in melanoma. Clones were sequenced by immunoSEQ multiplex PCR, and TCRdb holds only the in-frame ones, with some missing. The sample consists of more than 110,000 clones, around 90% of them appearing once. All receptors derive from a human donor with melanoma.

The rearrangement joins TRBV6-5 to TRBJ2-2; a possible D gene is TRBD2 (6 bases). CDR1 is MNHEY and CDR2 is SVGAGI in the germline V gene. The CDR3 is made up of 15 amino acids. The V and J ends lost 7 bases and 4 bases respectively, with 16 bases between them. CDR3 DNA: TGTGCCAGCAAAAGGGCACGGGAGCCCACCGGGGAGCTGTTTTTT. This codes for CASKRAREPTGELFF.

V is TRBV5-4 and J is TRBJ2-6, with D possibly TRBD2 on 5 matching bases. Trimming took 4 bases from V and 0 from J, leaving 14 bases between them. Germline assignment: CDR1 SGHNT and CDR2 YYREEE (reference sequence). This CDR3 is built from 17 residues. The CDR3 coding sequence is TGTGCCAGCAGCATACAGAGGGCCAGCTCTGGGGCCAACGTCCTGACTTTC. Translation gives CASSIQRASSGANVLTF.

V and J are TRBV10-3 and TRBJ1-2; no clear D. The CDR3 has 16 residues. V lost 1 base and J lost 0, with 12 bases in between. Germline lookup yields CDR1 ENHRY and CDR2 SYGVKD. The CDR3 DNA is TGTGCCATCAGTGAGTTGAGACTGCTTACTAACTATGGCTACACCTTC. It translates to CAISELRLLTNYGYTF.

This sequence joins TRBV27 and TRBJ1-6; 8 nucleotides agree with TRBD1. Looked up from germline, CDR1 is MNHEY and CDR2 is SMNVEV (reference sequence). CDR3 size: 14 residues. V dropped 6 bases and J dropped 7; count of bases not matched to a gene: 5. The CDR3: CASRPDRANSPLHF. The CDR3, as DNA: TGTGCCAGCAGACCGGACAGGGCAAATTCACCCCTCCACTTT.

The V call is TRBV5-1, the J call TRBJ1-2, with TRBD1 identical over 8 bases. This CDR3 has 15 residues. V lost 0 bases and J lost 7; bases outside the gene matches: 8. CDR1 SGHRS and CDR2 YFSETQ come from the germline V gene. CDR3 amino acids: CASSLDSDRVRGYTF. The CDR3 DNA sequence: TGCGCCAGCAGCTTGGATTCGGACAGGGTCCGTGGCTACACCTTC. Drawing the rest from reference TRBV5-1 and TRBJ1-2, the complete variable domain is KAGVTQTPRYLIKTRGQQVTLSCSPISGHRSVSWYQQTPGQGLQFLFEYFSETQRNKGNFPGRFSGRQFSNSRSEMNVSTLELGDSALYLCASSLDSDRVRGYTFGSGTRLTVV.

The V and J genes are TRBV6-1 and TRBJ1-5; D might be TRBD1 (5 bases). Germline V gives CDR1 MNHNS, CDR2 SASEGT. V lost 0 bases and J lost 4, with 16 bases in between. The CDR3 is 17 amino acids. In DNA, the CDR3 is TGTGCCAGCAGTGAAGCGGGCGGGGCCGCCCGTAATCAGCCCCAGCATTTT. Translated, it gives CASSEAGGAARNQPQHF.

The CDR3 region is CSVGTGRYEKLFF. The CDR3 DNA follows: TGCAGCGTGGGGACAGGGCGGTACGAAAAACTGTTTTTT. J is TRBJ1-4 and V is TRBV29-1; TRBD1 matches at 9 bases. The CDR3 loop spans 13 amino acids. J gave up 8 bases and V 6 bases, and 7 bases lay outside the gene matches. Germline lookup yields CDR1 SQVTM and CDR2 ANQGSEA. Variable domain in full (rest from reference TRBV29-1 and TRBJ1-4): SAVISQKPSRDICQRGTSLTIQCQVDSQVTMMFWYRQQPGQSLTLIATANQGSEATYESGFVIDKFPISRPNLTFSTLTVSNMSPEDSSIYLCSVGTGRYEKLFFGSGTQLSVL.

This clone came up a few times. V gene TRBV4-2 combines with J gene TRBJ2-7; 9 bases agree with TRBD1. V shed 3 bases, J shed 6 bases, and the junction held 6 bases outside the gene matches. CDR1 LGHNA and CDR2 YNFKEQ come from the germline V gene. The CDR3 length is 14 residues. CDR3 coding DNA: TGTGCCAGCAGCCAGCCGGGACAGGGACCCGAGCAGTACTTC. Encoded protein: CASSQPGQGPEQYF.

The chain joins TRBV18 to TRBJ1-1; possible D gene TRBD1, 6 bases. This CDR3 comprises 14 residues. Between the trimmed V and J ends, which lost 3 bases and 1 base, there was a span of 9 bases. Germline CDR1 reads KGHSH; CDR2 reads LQKENI. The CDR3 DNA reads TGTGCCAGCTCACCCGGACAGAAGAACACTGAAGCTTTCTTT. Protein product: CASSPGQKNTEAFF.

The chain carries TRBV11-2 and TRBJ2-5; TRBD2 aligns across 11 bases. From germline, CDR1 is SGHAT and CDR2 FQNNGV. This CDR3 has 17 amino acids. V lost 5 bases to trimming and J lost 2 bases; unmatched junction nucleotides: 10. CDR3 DNA sequence: TGTGCCAGCAGCCATTCGCCGGGACTAGCGGAACAAGAGACCCAGTACTTC. Amino acid sequence: CASSHSPGLAEQETQYF.

The chain recombines TRBV5-1 with TRBJ1-3; the D is unclear. V was cut by 0 bases and J by 4 bases, with 8 bases left in between. The CDR3 is made up of 14 amino acids. Germline assignment: CDR1 SGHRS and CDR2 YFSETQ. In DNA form, the CDR3 reads TGCGCCAGCAGCTTGGAAAGTTTAGGAAACACCATATATTTT. This gives the protein CASSLESLGNTIYF.

The V call is TRBV7-9, the J call TRBJ2-1; D is undetermined. The CDR3 covers 12 residues. V was trimmed by 1 base and J by 12 bases, leaving 10 bases between them. Germline CDR1 reads SEHNR; CDR2 reads FQNEAQ (reference sequence). The CDR3, as DNA: TGTGCCAGCAGCTTAGTAGGGCCGGGGCAGTTCTTC. Amino acid sequence: CASSLVGPGQFF.

The chain uses TRBV5-4 and TRBJ1-3; possibly TRBD1 for D (5 bases). Germline V gene data show CDR1 as SGHNT and CDR2 as YYREEE (reference sequence). This CDR3 has 15 amino acids. With 4 bases removed from V and 1 base from J, the gap between germline ends came to 12 bases. In DNA form, the CDR3 reads TGTGCCAGCAGCGCCCCTACAGGTTCTGGAAACACCATATATTTT. Its translation: CASSAPTGSGNTIYF. Complete variable domain (other parts from reference TRBV5-4 and TRBJ1-3): ETGVTQSPTHLIKTRGQQVTLRCSSQSGHNTVSWYQQALGQGPQFIFQYYREEENGRGNFPPRFSGLQFPNYSSELNVNALELDDSALYLCASSAPTGSGNTIYFGEGSWLTVV.

The chain couples TRBV5-1 to TRBJ1-6; tentatively, D is TRBD1 (6 bases). The CDR3 totals 16 residues. Germline CDR1 reads SGHRS; CDR2 reads YFSETQ. V lost 4 bases and J 6 bases, leaving 17 bases between the germline ends. The CDR3 coding sequence is TGCGCCAGCAGCGGGGGCAGTGCGGACTCTAATTCACCCCTCCACTTT. This codes for CASSGGSADSNSPLHF.

In its sample, this clone was seen once. The rearrangement joins TRBV18 to TRBJ2-2; D may be TRBD1 (6 bases). The V end lost 0 bases, the J end lost 4 bases, and 9 bases lay between the germline ends. This CDR3 contains 15 residues. The V gene's germline CDR1 is KGHSH and CDR2 LQKENI. The CDR3 here is CASSPPAGVTGELFF. The DNA of the CDR3 is TGTGCCAGCTCACCACCGGCAGGGGTCACCGGGGAGCTGTTTTTT.

As DNA, the CDR3 is TGTGCCAGCAGCGTAGAACCCACCGGGGAGCTGTTTTTT. Protein sequence: CASSVEPTGELFF. The chain couples TRBV9 to TRBJ2-2; D is uncertain. The germline CDR1 and CDR2 sequences are SGDLS and YYNGEE. This CDR3 comprises 13 residues. The germline V and J ends were trimmed by 0 bases and 4 bases, with 4 bases remaining between them.

The rearrangement links TRBV7-3 to TRBJ2-3, with a possible D match to TRBD2 (7 bases). In germline, CDR1 is SGHTA, CDR2 FQGTGA. This CDR3 contains 14 residues. Trimming shortened V by 5 bases and J by 4 bases, and 13 bases separated the two germline ends. The CDR3 DNA follows: TGTGCCAGCAGCCACCGGGGGGCCCCAGATACGCAGTATTTT. Translating it yields CASSHRGAPDTQYF.

The chain carries TRBV9 and TRBJ1-5, with D perhaps matching TRBD1 (5 bases). Germline lookup yields CDR1 SGDLS and CDR2 YYNGEE. V was trimmed by 3 bases and J by 8 bases, leaving 18 bases between them. The CDR3 is 15 amino acids. As DNA, the CDR3 is TGTGCCAGCAGCGGACGCGGGACGCACGGGGAGCCCCAGCATTTT. This gives the protein CASSGRGTHGEPQHF. The variable domain in full, with the rest retrieved from reference TRBV9 and TRBJ1-5, is DSGVTQTPKHLITATGQRVTLRCSPRSGDLSVYWYQQSLDQGLQFLIQYYNGEERAKGNILERFSAQQFPDLHSELNLSSLELGDSALYFCASSGRGTHGEPQHFGDGTRLSIL.

The chain links TRBV5-1 to TRBJ2-5; D might be TRBD1 or TRBD2, each matching 5 bases. The ends were cut back, 6 bases at V and 5 bases at J, with 29 bases in the middle. CDR3 length: 18 residues. The V gene's germline CDR1 is SGHRS and CDR2 YFSETQ. CDR3 sequence: CASTFSWTLDGLRETQYF. DNA of the CDR3: TGCGCCAGCACCTTTTCGTGGACACTTGACGGACTTAGGGAGACCCAGTACTTC. The full variable domain, with the rest looked up from reference TRBV5-1 and TRBJ2-5, is KAGVTQTPRYLIKTRGQQVTLSCSPISGHRSVSWYQQTPGQGLQFLFEYFSETQRNKGNFPGRFSGRQFSNSRSEMNVSTLELGDSALYLCASTFSWTLDGLRETQYFGPGTRLLVL.

The J gene is TRBJ2-3, the V gene TRBV29-1; 10 bases map to TRBD2. In germline, CDR1 is SQVTM, CDR2 ANQGSEA. V trimming: 3 bases; J trimming: 12 bases; junction bases outside the gene matches: 12. The CDR3 totals 14 residues. The CDR3 DNA reads as TGCAGCGTTGACGAGACGCTAGCGGGGGACTTTCAGTATTTT. Protein product: CSVDETLAGDFQYF.

The CDR3 DNA follows: TGCGCCAGCATACTAGGGGGGACTGGGGCCAACGTCCTGACTTTC. Amino acid sequence: CASILGGTGANVLTF. The rearrangement uses TRBV5-1 and TRBJ2-6; D could derive from TRBD1 or TRBD2 (6 bases each). This CDR3 spans 15 amino acids. From germline, CDR1 is SGHRS and CDR2 YFSETQ. Trimming stripped 6 bases from V and 2 bases from J, with 12 bases between.

The chain recombines TRBV5-1 with TRBJ1-1, with D maybe TRBD1 (6 bases). Trimming shortened V by 1 base and J by 12 bases, and 22 bases separated the two germline ends. Germline V gives CDR1 SGHRS, CDR2 YFSETQ. The CDR3 extends over 15 amino acids. CDR3 loop: CASSLTGTRQEVSFF. The CDR3 DNA sequence: TGCGCCAGCAGCTTGACAGGGACCCGACAAGAAGTGTCTTTCTTT.

CDR3 sequence: CASSTDRGEETQYF. The DNA for the CDR3 is TGTGCCAGCTCAACCGACAGGGGAGAAGAGACCCAGTACTTC. V is TRBV18 and J is TRBJ2-5; TRBD1 agrees at 8 bases. The CDR3 is 14 amino acids. J lost 3 bases, V lost 5 bases, and 5 bases had no gene match. Germline V lookup: CDR1 KGHSH, CDR2 LQKENI.

The genes are TRBV30 and TRBJ2-3; D not resolved. The V end was cut by 2 bases, the J end by 1 base, with 7 bases between. The CDR3 has 13 residues. The germline V gene has CDR1 GTSNPN and CDR2 SVGIG (reference sequence). Here the CDR3 reads CAWSLGGTDTQYF. The CDR3 coding sequence is TGTGCCTGGAGTCTCGGAGGCACAGATACGCAGTATTTT.

The chain uses TRBV11-2 and TRBJ1-3; D gene ambiguous. The CDR3 sequence is 14 residues long. Germline V gives CDR1 SGHAT, CDR2 FQNNGV. With 1 base removed from V and 2 bases from J, the gap between germline ends came to 6 bases. The CDR3 is CASSLVSTGNTIYF. The CDR3 nucleotides read TGTGCCAGCAGCTTAGTCAGCACTGGAAACACCATATATTTT.